Listed below are T cell receptor beta chains from one sample, sequenced in a study of human T cells and chemical hapten exposure. Via MiXCR, TCRdb re-called the RACE reads, giving one row per CDR3 protein. Of 95,000 to 150,000 distinct CDR3 sequences in the sample, 13% were seen once. The sequencing here drew on whole blood, taken in connection with sensitization to the hapten diphenylcyclopropenone (DPC). The receptor set was obtained from a woman aged 18-29 years with alopecia areata. Some clones in this sample may be carry-over from other donors' samples. Each CDR3 is given with its conserved first and last residue. A D gene is named only where the DNA matches it firmly. Where a row states a size, it is once, few, many or the class of an expanded clone; other rows omit it.

j_gene	d_gene	v_gene	len	abundance	CDR3aa	CDR3nt
TRBJ1-4	NA	TRBV9	16	few	CASSAGNRATNEKLFF	TGTGCCAGCAGCGCAGGGAATCGGGCAACTAATGAAAAACTGTTTTTT
TRBJ1-2	NA	TRBV4-2	16	many	CASSHSGQRVSYGYTF	TGTGCCAGCAGCCATTCAGGACAGCGAGTTTCCTATGGCTACACCTTC
TRBJ1-2	NA	TRBV30	16	few	CAWSGLNAEANYGYTF	TGTGCCTGGAGCGGACTCAATGCGGAAGCTAACTATGGCTACACCTTC
TRBJ1-6	NA	TRBV7-9	15	few	CASSSRTALNSPLHF	TGTGCCAGCAGCTCCAGGACAGCCCTTAATTCACCCCTCCACTTT
TRBJ2-2	NA	TRBV14	14	many	CASSQDRVPGELFF	TGTGCCAGCAGCCAAGACAGGGTCCCCGGGGAGCTGTTTTTT
TRBJ1-1	NA	TRBV7-9	15	few	CASRLRNTQNTEAFF	TGTGCCAGCAGGCTTAGGAACACCCAGAACACTGAAGCTTTCTTT
TRBJ1-6	TRBD1	TRBV10-2	16	NA	CASSVTLGQTTAPLHF	TGCGCCAGCAGTGTCACGTTGGGACAGACGACGGCACCCCTCCACTTT
TRBJ1-1	NA	TRBV12-3/TRBV12-4	15	NA	CASSCCESPGAEAFF	TGTGCCAGCAGTTGCTGCGAAAGTCCAGGGGCTGAAGCTTTCTTT
TRBJ2-3	NA	TRBV19	14	NA	CASSIVQGADTQYF	TGTGCCAGTAGTATCGTCCAGGGAGCAGATACGCAGTATTTT
TRBJ1-1	TRBD1	TRBV18	15	NA	CASSPPTGANTEAFF	TGTGCCAGCTCACCTCCGACAGGGGCGAACACTGAAGCTTTCTTT
TRBJ2-3	NA	TRBV29-1	16	few	CSVEGVVKGGTDTQYF	TGCAGCGTTGAAGGTGTAGTTAAGGGGGGCACAGATACGCAGTATTTT
TRBJ2-5	TRBD1	TRBV10-3	15	NA	CAISTITGVGETQYF	TGTGCCATCAGTACTATCACAGGGGTCGGGGAGACCCAGTACTTC
TRBJ2-2	NA	TRBV7-2	12	NA	CASTGQAGELFF	TGTGCCAGCACCGGACAAGCCGGGGAGCTGTTTTTT
TRBJ2-5	TRBD1	TRBV5-1	14	NA	CASGQGGGGETQYF	TGCGCCAGCGGACAGGGCGGAGGGGGAGAGACCCAGTACTTC
TRBJ2-7	TRBD1	TRBV6-6	15	NA	CASSKSGQGRYEQYF	TGTGCCAGCAGTAAGTCGGGACAGGGTCGTTACGAGCAGTACTTC
TRBJ1-1	NA	TRBV28	13	NA	CASSGTMNTEAFF	TGTGCCAGCAGCGGCACTATGAACACTGAAGCTTTCTTT
TRBJ1-1	NA	TRBV9	15	few	CASSVAGAYGTEAFF	TGTGCCAGCAGCGTAGCAGGGGCATACGGCACTGAAGCTTTCTTT
TRBJ2-4	NA	TRBV5-6	14	many	CASSPGEAKNIQYF	TGTGCCAGCAGCCCGGGGGAGGCCAAAAACATTCAGTACTTC
TRBJ2-1	TRBD1	TRBV6-2/TRBV6-3	15	NA	CASRRTGGNYNEQFF	TGTGCCAGCAGACGCACAGGGGGGAACTACAATGAGCAGTTCTTC
TRBJ2-5	NA	TRBV11-2	13	NA	CASSQGVEGTQYF	TGTGCCAGCAGCCAAGGGGTAGAGGGGACCCAGTACTTC
TRBJ1-2	TRBD1	TRBV5-5	19	few	CASSLRPPGTGGTNYGYTF	TGTGCCAGCAGCTTGAGGCCCCCCGGGACAGGGGGGACTAACTATGGCTACACCTTC
TRBJ2-7	NA	TRBV11-2	12	many	CASSSTRFEQYF	TGTGCCAGCAGCTCCACAAGATTCGAGCAGTACTTC
TRBJ1-2	TRBD1	TRBV5-1	16	NA	CASSLGVIGQGEGYTF	TGCGCCAGCAGCTTGGGGGTAATCGGACAGGGGGAAGGCTACACCTTC
TRBJ2-3	NA	TRBV24-1	15	few	CATSDSMTGTDTQYF	TGTGCCACCAGTGATTCGATGACAGGCACAGATACGCAGTATTTT
TRBJ1-1	NA	TRBV16	15	NA	CASSRTRMGETEAFF	TGTGCCAGCAGTCGAACAAGGATGGGGGAGACTGAAGCTTTCTTT
TRBJ1-1	TRBD1	TRBV12-3/TRBV12-4	15	NA	CASSHHRQGNTEAFF	TGTGCCAGCAGCCACCACCGACAGGGTAACACTGAAGCTTTCTTT
TRBJ2-5	TRBD2	TRBV25-1	16	NA	CASSEWVAGGQETQYF	TGTGCCAGCAGTGAATGGGTAGCGGGGGGGCAAGAGACCCAGTACTTC
TRBJ2-3	NA	TRBV7-2	16	many	CASSSLFEWGTDTQYF	TGTGCCAGCAGCTCCCTATTCGAGTGGGGCACAGATACGCAGTATTTT
TRBJ1-1	NA	TRBV6-2/TRBV6-3	15	few	CASSPRNTVNTEAFF	TGTGCCAGCAGCCCCCGGAATACAGTCAACACTGAAGCTTTCTTT
TRBJ1-1	NA	TRBV9	14	few	CASSVQGSNTEAFF	TGTGCCAGCAGCGTACAGGGTTCGAACACTGAAGCTTTCTTT
TRBJ2-3	TRBD1	TRBV25-1	15	few	CASSDWDRGLHTQYF	TGTGCCAGCAGTGATTGGGACAGGGGTTTACATACGCAGTATTTT
TRBJ2-1	NA	TRBV6-2/TRBV6-3	11	NA	CASTNSNEQFF	TGTGCCAGCACCAACAGCAATGAGCAGTTCTTC